This T cell receptor (beta chain) was found in a study of blood T cell repertoires in COVID-19. Study-level information: Acute and convalescent COVID-19 specimens originated in the United States, Italy and Spain. Nucleic acid was either cDNA or gDNA, and it came from T cells, B-cell-depleted T cells, or PBMCs.

Generated by immunoSEQ multiplex PCR, the TCRdb table keeps only in-frame clones and is missing some. Altogether approximately 200,000 clones are present, about 88% being singletons, with the ten largest covering around 3%. The CDR3 totals 16 residues. CDR1 and CDR2 (germline): SGHRS, YFSETQ. Trimming cost V 1 base and J 3 bases; bases outside gene matches: 3. The source material was peripheral blood. J is TRBJ2-3 and V is TRBV5-1; 12 bases line up with TRBD2. The TCR was taken from a man aged 50 to 59 who had recovered from COVID-19. The CDR3 reads CASSLQLAGGTDTQYF. CDR3 in DNA: TGCGCCAGCAGCTTGCAACTAGCGGGGGGAACAGATACGCAGTATTTT.